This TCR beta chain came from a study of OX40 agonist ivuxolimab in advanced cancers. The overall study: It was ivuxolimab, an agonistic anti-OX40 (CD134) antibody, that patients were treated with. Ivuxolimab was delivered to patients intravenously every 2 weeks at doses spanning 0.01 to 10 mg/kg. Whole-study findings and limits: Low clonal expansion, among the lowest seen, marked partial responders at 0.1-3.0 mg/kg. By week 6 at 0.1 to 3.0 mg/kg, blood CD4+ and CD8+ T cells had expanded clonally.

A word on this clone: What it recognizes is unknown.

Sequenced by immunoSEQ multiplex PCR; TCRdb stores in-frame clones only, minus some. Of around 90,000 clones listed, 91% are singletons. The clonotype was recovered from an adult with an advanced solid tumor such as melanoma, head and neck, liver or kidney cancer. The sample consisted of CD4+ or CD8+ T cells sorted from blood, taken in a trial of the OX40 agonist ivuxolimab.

The CDR3 protein is CATSRDLGASGYTF. CDR3 nucleotides: TGTGCCACCAGCAGAGATTTGGGGGCTAGCGGCTACACCTTC. The rearrangement uses TRBV15 and TRBJ1-2; D may be TRBD1 (6 bases). Per the germline V gene, CDR1 is LNHNV and CDR2 is YYDKDF (reference sequence). This CDR3 comprises 14 residues. Trimming took off 0 bases at V and 8 bases at J, with 13 bases between the two ends.